One sample yielded the 16 T cell receptor beta chains listed below, sequenced in a study of cytotoxic CD8 clonotypes in ibrutinib-treated CLL. The assay was immunoSEQ multiplex PCR, and TCRdb's table has in-frame clones only and misses some. The sample records 130,000 or so clones, roughly 80% being singletons. The specimen was PBMCs, collected after 12 months of ibrutinib treatment. The receptors were gathered from a human donor with chronic lymphocytic leukemia.

This clone was detected once. The chain carries TRBV30 and TRBJ1-5, with D possibly being TRBD1 (5 bases). From germline, CDR1 is GTSNPN and CDR2 SVGIG (reference sequence). There are 14 residues in the CDR3. Trimming took off 0 bases at V and 3 bases at J, with 9 bases between the two ends. DNA of the CDR3: TGTGCCTGGAGTGTACGGGGGAACAATCAGCCCCAGCATTTT. Amino acids: CAWSVRGNNQPQHF.

Here the CDR3 reads CASSPTGLGTGELFF. DNA of the CDR3: TGTGCCAGCAGCCCAACGGGTCTCGGGACCGGGGAGCTGTTTTTT. The J gene is TRBJ2-2, the V gene TRBV7-6, with D unresolved. V was clipped by 5 bases and J by 5 bases, with 15 bases between them. The length of the CDR3 is 15 residues. Germline CDR1 is SGHVS and CDR2 is FNYEAQ. The full variable domain, with the rest looked up from reference TRBV7-6 and TRBJ2-2, is GAGVSQSPRYKVTKRGQDVALRCDPISGHVSLYWYRQALGQGPEFLTYFNYEAQQDKSGLPNDRFSAERPEGSISTLTIQRTEQRDSAMYRCASSPTGLGTGELFFGEGSRLTVL.

The chain has TRBV4-2 and TRBJ2-7, with 7 bases lining up with TRBD1. Germline trimming cut 1 base from V and 3 bases from J; bases unmatched to any gene: 3. From germline, CDR1 is LGHNA and CDR2 YNFKEQ. The CDR3 extends over 14 amino acids. DNA for the CDR3: TGTGCCAGCAGCCAAGTGGGGGACAGCTACGAGCAGTACTTC. Amino acids: CASSQVGDSYEQYF.

The chain couples TRBV14 to TRBJ2-7; perhaps TRBD1 as D (6 bases). CDR1 and CDR2 (germline): SGHDN, FVKESK. The V gene lost 1 base and the J gene lost 4 bases, with 20 bases spanning the gap. The CDR3 consists of 17 residues. The CDR3: CASSQVRGTGIPYEQYF. DNA for the CDR3: TGTGCCAGCAGCCAAGTGCGAGGAACAGGGATCCCTTACGAGCAGTACTTC.

The CDR3 sequence is CASRERSGLTQPQHF. CDR3 DNA sequence: TGTGCCAGCAGGGAGCGGTCTGGGCTGACGCAGCCCCAGCATTTT. The rearrangement links TRBV27 to TRBJ1-5; D gene unclear. CDR1 is MNHEY and CDR2 is SMNVEV in the germline V gene (reference sequence). V was cut by 6 bases and J by 7 bases, with 19 bases left in between. CDR3 size: 15 residues.

The chain joins TRBV7-9 to TRBJ2-7; D might be TRBD2 (5 bases). V was pared by 7 bases and J by 1 base, with 8 bases between. Germline CDR1 reads SEHNR; CDR2 reads FQNEAQ (reference sequence). The CDR3 runs to 12 residues. CDR3 amino acids: CASNRDSYEQYF. For the CDR3, the DNA is TGTGCCAGCAATCGGGATTCCTACGAGCAGTACTTC.

This clone was seen many times. J is TRBJ1-4 and V is TRBV18; D gene unclear. The CDR3 sequence is 14 residues long. Trimming removed 0 bases from V and 6 bases from J, with 8 bases in between. The germline CDR1 and CDR2 sequences are KGHSH and LQKENI. CDR3 nucleotide sequence: TGTGCCAGCTCACCACCGGGCGGGGATGAAAAACTGTTTTTT. It codes for CASSPPGGDEKLFF.

The chain carries TRBV6-1 and TRBJ2-4; 8 nucleotides line up with TRBD1. The CDR3 is made up of 12 amino acids. V lost 6 bases to trimming and J lost 9 bases; unmatched junction nucleotides: 4. Germline lookup yields CDR1 MNHNS and CDR2 SASEGT. The CDR3 DNA is TGTGCCAGCAGGAACACAGGGGGCATTCAGTACTTC. As protein: CASRNTGGIQYF.

The chain links TRBV23-1 to TRBJ2-7; possible D gene TRBD2, 5 bases. TRBV23-1 is designated an ORF whose function remains uncertain. The V end lost 4 bases, the J end lost 1 base, and 11 bases lay between the germline ends. The length of the CDR3 is 14 residues. This CDR3 is CASSLDSKSYEQYF. The CDR3 DNA reads as TGCGCCAGCAGTCTGGACTCTAAATCCTACGAGCAGTACTTC.

The V gene is TRBV5-1, the J gene TRBJ2-7, with TRBD1 identical over 9 bases. The germline V gene encodes CDR1 SGHRS and CDR2 YFSETQ. This CDR3 has 14 amino acids. V was pared by 3 bases and J by 3 bases, with 4 bases of the junction left unmatched. This CDR3 reads CASSSGQGYYEQYF. CDR3 nucleotides: TGCGCCAGCAGCTCGGGACAGGGTTACTACGAGCAGTACTTC.

The genes are TRBV7-9 and TRBJ2-3; D remains unclear. This CDR3 contains 14 residues. CDR1 SEHNR and CDR2 FQNEAQ come from the germline V gene (reference sequence). Between the trimmed V and J ends, which lost 5 bases and 2 bases, there was a span of 11 bases. The CDR3 here is CASSPGQNTDTQYF. CDR3 sequence (DNA): TGTGCCAGCAGCCCAGGCCAGAACACAGATACGCAGTATTTT.

The V gene is TRBV6-4, the J gene TRBJ1-2, with a tentative D call TRBD1 (6 bases). V was pared by 0 bases and J by 5 bases, with 13 bases between. Germline CDR1 reads MRHNA; CDR2 reads SNTAGT. CDR3 length: 15 amino acids. The CDR3 coding sequence is TGTGCCAGCAGTGACTCTGGTTTAGGGACATATGGCTACACCTTC. This gives the protein CASSDSGLGTYGYTF.

The count of this clone is one. This chain uses TRBV6-1 with TRBJ1-1; tentative D call: TRBD1 (6 bases). Germline V lookup: CDR1 MNHNS, CDR2 SASEGT. The ends were cut back, 6 bases at V and 7 bases at J, with 12 bases in the middle. CDR3 length equals 12 residues. The CDR3 loop is CASSKGGGEAFF. Written as DNA, the CDR3 is TGTGCCAGCAGCAAAGGGGGGGGTGAAGCTTTCTTT.

This chain uses TRBV28 with TRBJ1-4; possibly TRBD1 for D (5 bases). Per germline, CDR1 MDHEN and CDR2 SYDVKM. This CDR3 has 17 amino acids. Trimming removed 5 bases at V and 2 bases at J, with 18 bases between. CDR3 sequence (DNA): TGTGCCAGCAGTCCTCGACAGACGTCGTTGACTAATGAAAAACTGTTTTTT. Translation gives CASSPRQTSLTNEKLFF.

The chain combines TRBV30 with TRBJ1-2; 9 bases match TRBD1. The V segment lost 4 bases and the J segment 6 bases; nucleotides outside the gene matches: 3. This CDR3 has 12 residues. The germline CDR1 and CDR2 sequences are GTSNPN and SVGIG (reference sequence). The CDR3 region has the DNA TGTGCCTGGACACAGGGGGCCCATGGCTACACCTTC. Protein sequence: CAWTQGAHGYTF. Full variable domain (outside the CDR3, taken from reference TRBV30 and TRBJ1-2): SQTIHQWPATLVQPVGSPLSLECTVEGTSNPNLYWYRQAAGRGLQLLFYSVGIGQISSEVPQNLSASRPQDRQFILSSKKLLLSDSGFYLCAWTQGAHGYTFGSGTRLTVV.

The chain employs TRBV29-1 and TRBJ2-7; tentatively, D is TRBD2 (6 bases). V lost 4 bases to trimming and J lost 0 bases, with 13 bases between them. Germline lookup yields CDR1 SQVTM and CDR2 ANQGSEA. The length of the CDR3 is 14 residues. The DNA of the CDR3 is TGCAGCGTTGTTCCCGGGGGTCTCTCCTACGAGCAGTACTTC. Its translation is CSVVPGGLSYEQYF.